What follows are 7 T cell receptor beta chains derived from one specimen sequenced in a study of early T cells in non-severe SARS-CoV-2 infection. Each CDR3 protein is one row after TCRdb ran MiXCR on the 5' RACE reads. The table shows tens of thousands of distinct CDR3 sequences, with more than 13% occurring only once. Sequencing was carried out using whole blood. The receptors were gathered from an adult who was a healthcare worker with PCR-confirmed SARS-CoV-2 infection or an uninfected control (not recorded which).

Many counts were recorded for this clonotype. This chain connects TRBV18 to TRBJ1-1, with D maybe TRBD1 (6 bases). V gave up 6 bases and J gave up 1 base, with 12 bases separating them. From germline, CDR1 is KGHSH and CDR2 LQKENI. This CDR3 contains 14 residues. As DNA, the CDR3 is TGTGCCAGCTCGGAAGGACAGACGAACACTGAAGCTTTCTTT. Its protein is CASSEGQTNTEAFF.

This clonotype was seen only a few times. This CDR3 is CASSVGAARDYGYTF. CDR3 bases: TGTGCCAGCAGCGTAGGGGCAGCCAGAGACTATGGCTACACCTTC. This chain connects TRBV9 to TRBJ1-2; D unresolved. The CDR3 runs to 15 residues. Germline V CDR1 and CDR2: SGDLS, YYNGEE. Trimming removed 0 bases at V and 3 bases at J, with 12 bases between. The variable domain in full, completed from reference TRBV9 and TRBJ1-2, reads DSGVTQTPKHLITATGQRVTLRCSPRSGDLSVYWYQQSLDQGLQFLIQYYNGEERAKGNILERFSAQQFPDLHSELNLSSLELGDSALYFCASSVGAARDYGYTFGSGTRLTVV.

This clonotype showed up many times. The V and J genes are TRBV12-3 or TRBV12-4 and TRBJ2-3; D is uncertain. The CDR3 consists of 11 residues. Trimming took 2 bases from V and 6 from J, leaving 3 bases between them. The CDR3, as DNA: TGTGCCAGCAGTTTAATGGATACGCAGTATTTT. Protein sequence: CASSLMDTQYF.

In its sample, this clonotype was seen a few times. The rearrangement joins TRBV28 to TRBJ2-4; 9 bases fit TRBD1. In germline, CDR1 is MDHEN, CDR2 SYDVKM. The V gene end was trimmed by 5 bases and the J gene end by 10 bases; junction bases not matched to a gene: 12. The CDR3 loop spans 15 amino acids. CDR3 in amino acids: CASSLFGTGNKIQYF. The CDR3, as DNA: TGTGCCAGCAGTCTCTTCGGGACAGGGAATAAAATTCAGTACTTC.

V and J are TRBV5-5 and TRBJ1-5; D is perhaps TRBD1 (5 bases). This CDR3 spans 12 amino acids. V dropped 4 bases and J dropped 6 bases, with 8 bases sitting between them. Germline V gene data show CDR1 as SGHKS and CDR2 as YYEKEE (reference sequence). The CDR3 loop reads CASSAGPQPQHF. As DNA, the CDR3 is TGTGCCAGCAGCGCGGGACCTCAGCCCCAGCATTTT. The whole variable domain, filled in from reference TRBV5-5 and TRBJ1-5, reads DAGVTQSPTHLIKTRGQQVTLRCSPISGHKSVSWYQQVLGQGPQFIFQYYEKEERGRGNFPDRFSARQFPNYSSELNVNALLLGDSALYLCASSAGPQPQHFGDGTRLSIL.

Remarks on this clonotype: As the CDR3 is not closed by the conserved phenylalanine or tryptophan, this likely results from a read error. The chain employs TRBV3-1 and TRBJ2-1; no clear D gene. The germline V gene has CDR1 LGHDT and CDR2 YNNKEL (reference sequence). The CDR3 is 15 residues long. Trimming took 3 bases from V and 7 from J, leaving 16 bases between them. CDR3 sequence (DNA): TGTGCCAGCAGCCAGGGCCGTCGGGTTTATAATGAGCAGTTCTCC. Translated, it gives CASSQGRRVYNEQFS.

This clonotype came up a few times. This chain connects TRBV5-5 to TRBJ1-5; D gene ambiguous. Trimming removed 1 base at V and 0 bases at J, with 5 bases between. The CDR3 covers 14 residues. The germline CDR1 and CDR2 sequences are SGHKS and YYEKEE (reference sequence). The CDR3: CASSLTDSNQPQHF. As DNA, the CDR3 is TGTGCCAGCAGCTTGACAGATAGCAATCAGCCCCAGCATTTT.